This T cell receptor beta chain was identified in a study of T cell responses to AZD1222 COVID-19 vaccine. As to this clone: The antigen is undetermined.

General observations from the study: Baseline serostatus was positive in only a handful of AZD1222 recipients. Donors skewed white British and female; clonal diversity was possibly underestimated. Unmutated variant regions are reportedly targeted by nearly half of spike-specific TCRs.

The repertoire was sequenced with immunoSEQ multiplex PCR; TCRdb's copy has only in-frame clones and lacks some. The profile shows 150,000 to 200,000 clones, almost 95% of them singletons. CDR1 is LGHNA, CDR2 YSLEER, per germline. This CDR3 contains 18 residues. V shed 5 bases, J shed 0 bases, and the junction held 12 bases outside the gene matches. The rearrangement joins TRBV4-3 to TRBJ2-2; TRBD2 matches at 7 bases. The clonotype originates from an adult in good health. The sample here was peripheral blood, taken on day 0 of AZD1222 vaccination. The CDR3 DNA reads TGCGCCAGCAGCGCGACTAGGGCGGGAGCCGCGAACACCGGGGAGCTGTTTTTT. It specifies CASSATRAGAANTGELFF.